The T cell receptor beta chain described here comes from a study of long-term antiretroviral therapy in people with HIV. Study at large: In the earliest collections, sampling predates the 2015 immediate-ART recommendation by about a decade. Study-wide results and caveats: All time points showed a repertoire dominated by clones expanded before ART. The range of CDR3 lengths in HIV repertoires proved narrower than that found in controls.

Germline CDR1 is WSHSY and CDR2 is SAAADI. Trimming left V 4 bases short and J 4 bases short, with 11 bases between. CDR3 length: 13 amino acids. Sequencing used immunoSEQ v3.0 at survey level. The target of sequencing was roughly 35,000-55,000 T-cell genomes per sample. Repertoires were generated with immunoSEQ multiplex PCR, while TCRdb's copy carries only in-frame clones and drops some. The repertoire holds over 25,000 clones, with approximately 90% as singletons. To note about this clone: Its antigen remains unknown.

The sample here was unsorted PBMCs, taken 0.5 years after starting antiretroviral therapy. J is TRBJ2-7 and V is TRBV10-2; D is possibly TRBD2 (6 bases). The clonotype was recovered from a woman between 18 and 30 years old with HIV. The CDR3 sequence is CASSVRDLYEQYF. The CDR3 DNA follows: TGCGCCAGCAGTGTCAGGGACTTATACGAGCAGTACTTC.